What follows is one T cell receptor beta chain and its context. Its target is not known. This entry is derived from a study of CXCR3-negative and CXCR3-positive naive CD8 T cells. Looked up from germline, CDR1 is LGHNA and CDR2 is YSLEER. The CDR3 is made up of 13 amino acids. TRB cDNA was prepared as libraries by UMI-labeled 5' RACE. One entry per CDR3 protein, without DNA, is what TCRdb gives after re-calling the 5' RACE reads. The table lists about 2,900 distinct CDR3 sequences, with roughly 1.5% in the top ten. Study observations and caveats: Relative to CXCR3-negative naive cells, CXCR3-positive naive cells had more hydrophobic TRB CDR3s.

The chain combines TRBV4-3 with TRBJ1-1. Sequenced input: naive CXCR3+ CD8+ T cells from blood. Subset specified: CD45RO-CCR7+CD27+CD95- naive CD8+ T cells expressing CXCR3 (TNR3+). The receptor comes from a human donor in good health. Some clones in this sample may be carry-over from other donors' samples. The CDR3 is CASSQEFGTEAFF.